The clone carrying this T cell receptor beta chain was recorded once. Sequencing was performed with immunoSEQ multiplex PCR; in TCRdb, only in-frame clones are kept and a portion is missing. Counted here are some 49,000 clones, 81% occurring once; the ten biggest clones make up approximately 20%. V was pared by 6 bases and J by 4 bases, with 6 bases of the junction left unmatched. Per the germline V gene, CDR1 is KGHSH and CDR2 is LQKENI. The CDR3 sequence is 14 residues long. This entry comes from a study of blood T cell repertoires in COVID-19. The V gene is TRBV18, the J gene TRBJ1-2; 9 positions match TRBD1. The sequenced sample consisted of peripheral blood. The sequence was obtained from a woman older than 75 with COVID-19, enrolled during active disease. The chain's CDR3 is CASSQDRGVYGYTF. The DNA of the CDR3 is TGTGCCAGCTCCCAGGACAGGGGTGTCTATGGCTACACCTTC.